The rows below give T cell receptor beta chains drawn from one sample of a study of shared clonotypes between healthy human individuals. Assay used: immunoSEQ multiplex PCR; TCRdb lists only in-frame clones, some missing. The table shows more than 850,000 clones, with about 84% occurring only once. Sequencing input: memory CD4+ T cells from PBMCs. These TCRs come from a man between 18 and 35 years old in good health. Some clones in this sample may be carry-over from other donors' samples. Both conserved end residues are part of each CDR3. The D gene is left open where the match is weak. Not all rows give a size; the values are once, few, many and, for expanded clones, a class.

>NA|TRBV28|TRBJ1-1|few
TGTGCCAGCAGACCCTGGGGACGGCTGAACACTGAAGCTTTCTTT
CASRPWGRLNTEAFF
>NA|TRBV28|TRBJ2-5|NA
TGTGCCAGCAGTTTACCCGGACTAATCCAAGAGACCCAGTACTTC
CASSLPGLIQETQYF
>TRBD2|TRBV5-6|TRBJ2-2|NA
TGTGCCAGCAGCCGCGGACTAGCGAGCGTACCCTACACCGGGGAGCTGTTTTTT
CASSRGLASVPYTGELFF
>NA|TRBV6-6|TRBJ2-1|NA
TGTGCCAGCAGTGATAGCGGACCTTACAATGAGCAGTTCTTC
CASSDSGPYNEQFF
>NA|TRBV5-1|TRBJ1-1|NA
TGCGCCAGCAGACGTACCCAGGGAGCTGAAGCTTTCTTT
CASRRTQGAEAFF
>NA|TRBV30|TRBJ2-5|many
TGTGCCTGGAGTGTAGGGGAGTACCAAGAGACCCAGTACTTC
CAWSVGEYQETQYF
>TRBD1|TRBV6-5|TRBJ1-2|NA
TGTGCCAGCAGTCGGCGGCGGGACAGGGTAAATGGCTACACCTTC
CASSRRRDRVNGYTF
>NA|TRBV7-8|TRBJ2-5|NA
TGTGCCAGCAGCTTAAGGTCCAGGATGAAAGAGACCCAGTACTTC
CASSLRSRMKETQYF
>NA|TRBV5-4|TRBJ2-7|NA
TGTGCCAGCAGCTTGACGAGGGGCAACTCCTACGAGCAGTACTTC
CASSLTRGNSYEQYF
>TRBD1|TRBV18|TRBJ1-1|few
TGTGCCAGCTCACCAGGACAGGGTGAGACTGAAGCTTTCTTT
CASSPGQGETEAFF
>NA|TRBV5-4|TRBJ2-1|NA
TGTGCCAGCAGCGTTACTACTGACTCCTACAATGAGCAGTTCTTC
CASSVTTDSYNEQFF
>NA|TRBV10-3|TRBJ1-3|NA
TGTGCCATCAGTGATGGACGGGCCTCTGGAAACACCATATATTTT
CAISDGRASGNTIYF
>NA|TRBV10-2|TRBJ2-7|NA
TGCGCCAGCTCGGGACGGGGCTACGAGCAGTACTTC
CASSGRGYEQYF
>TRBD1|TRBV5-1|TRBJ2-5|once
TGCGCCAGCAGCCCGCGACAGGGAGATTATGAGACCCAGTACTTC
CASSPRQGDYETQYF
>NA|TRBV5-6|TRBJ2-2|NA
TGTGCCAGCAGCTTGCGAGGTGCCGGGGAGCTGTTTTTT
CASSLRGAGELFF
>TRBD2|TRBV11-2|TRBJ2-3|NA
TGTGCCAGCAGCCGGGGACTAGCGGAGATCACAGATACGCAGTATTTT
CASSRGLAEITDTQYF
>TRBD2|TRBV4-1|TRBJ2-3|few
TGCGCCAGCAGCCAGGGACTAGCGGGAGTCGATACGCAGTATTTT
CASSQGLAGVDTQYF
>TRBD2|TRBV7-2|TRBJ2-1|NA
TGTGCCAGCAGCTCCTGGACTAGCGGAGAATACAATGAGCAGTTCTTC
CASSSWTSGEYNEQFF
>NA|TRBV10-3|TRBJ2-1|NA
TGTGCCATCAGTAAGGGGGAGAGCCCCTACAATGAGCAGTTCTTC
CAISKGESPYNEQFF
>TRBD2|TRBV6-1|TRBJ2-1|NA
TGTGCCAGCAGTGAAAACGGACTAGCGGGAATTGGCAATGAGCAGTTCTTC
CASSENGLAGIGNEQFF
>TRBD1|TRBV19|TRBJ1-5|NA
TGTGCCAGTAGTTCTCGGGACAGGGGGCTCTGGAATCAGCCCCAGCATTTT
CASSSRDRGLWNQPQHF
>NA|TRBV6-5|TRBJ2-1|NA
TGTGCCAGCAGTTCAGAGCTGAAAAATGAGCAGTTCTTC
CASSSELKNEQFF
>TRBD1|TRBV5-6|TRBJ2-3|once
TGTGCCAGCAGCCTGACGTACAGGGGAAAAGATACGCAGTATTTT
CASSLTYRGKDTQYF
>NA|TRBV2|TRBJ1-1|NA
TGTGCCAGCAGTGGGGGCGTCGGTCGGCGGGTTGAAGCTTTCTTT
CASSGGVGRRVEAFF
>NA|TRBV21-1|TRBJ2-3|NA
TGTGCCAGCAGCAATGGACTTTGCGGGAGGGCCGGTTGGGCAGATACGCAGTATTTT
CASSNGLCGRAGWADTQYF
>TRBD1|TRBV30|TRBJ2-5|NA
TGTGCCTGGGGGACAGGAGGCATACAAGAGACCCAGTACTTC
CAWGTGGIQETQYF
>TRBD1|TRBV6-5|TRBJ1-2|NA
TGTGCCAGCAGACACCGGACAGGGCGGTATGGCTACACCTTC
CASRHRTGRYGYTF
>TRBD1|TRBV30|TRBJ1-1|NA
TGTGCCTGGAGTCCCCTCGGGCAGGGGGACACTGAAGCTTTCTTT
CAWSPLGQGDTEAFF
>NA|TRBV7-9|TRBJ1-4|NA
TGTGCCAGCGGACGGAATGAAAAACTGTTTTTT
CASGRNEKLFF
>NA|TRBV15|TRBJ1-2|NA
TGTGCCACCAGCAGGAACGCCGGCCGGGGGGGCTATGGCTACACCTTC
CATSRNAGRGGYGYTF
>TRBD2|TRBV2|TRBJ2-3|NA
TGTGCCAGCGGTCCCGGACTAGCGGGAGTGCTAACAGATACGCAGTATTTT
CASGPGLAGVLTDTQYF
>NA|TRBV18|TRBJ2-3|NA
TGTGCCAGCTCACCAAACGAGGAAGATACGCAGTATTTT
CASSPNEEDTQYF
>TRBD2|TRBV5-1|TRBJ2-1|NA
TGCGCCAGCAGCTTTGGCGGGAGTACCTACAATGAGCAGTTCTTC
CASSFGGSTYNEQFF
>NA|TRBV19|TRBJ2-7|NA
TGTGCCAGCGCCCGGGACCCGACCTACGAGCAGTACTTC
CASARDPTYEQYF
>NA|TRBV29-1|TRBJ1-2|once
TGCAGCGTTGAAGAATATCGGGCAGAGGGCTACACCTTC
CSVEEYRAEGYTF
>NA|TRBV5-4|TRBJ1-2|NA
TGTGCCAGCAGCTTGGGGGGATCCTCGGTGGTTGGCTACACCTTC
CASSLGGSSVVGYTF
>NA|TRBV10-3|TRBJ1-5|NA
TGTGCCATCAAGCAGCCCCAGCATTTT
CAIKQPQHF
>NA|TRBV5-4|TRBJ1-1|few
TGTGCCAGCAGCTTGGACGGGGGGACTGAAGCTTTCTTT
CASSLDGGTEAFF
>NA|TRBV9|TRBJ1-4|NA
TGTGCCAGCAGCGCGGACAAGGGCCTTAATGAAAAACTGTTTTTT
CASSADKGLNEKLFF
>TRBD2|TRBV5-4|TRBJ2-1|NA
TGTGCCAGCAGAGTAAGCGGGAGTCATCCAAATGAGCAGTTCTTC
CASRVSGSHPNEQFF
>NA|TRBV18|TRBJ2-7|NA
TGTGCCAGCTCACCAACGTCCGCCGGAACCCTCGGGCAGTACTTC
CASSPTSAGTLGQYF
>TRBD1|TRBV28|TRBJ2-7|NA
TGTGCCAGCAGTTTAAGTCCCCTGGGACAGGCGGTAGGCGGGAAAGGTTACGAGCAGTACTTC
CASSLSPLGQAVGGKGYEQYF
>NA|TRBV14|TRBJ1-2|NA
TGTGCCAGCAGCCAAGTCGTCCGCTATGGCTACACCTTC
CASSQVVRYGYTF
>TRBD2|TRBV27|TRBJ2-1|NA
TGTGCCAGCAGCCCTCGACTAGCGGGAGGCCGGGATGAGCAGTTCTTC
CASSPRLAGGRDEQFF
>NA|TRBV7-3|TRBJ2-7|few
TGTGCCAGCAGTATGGGTGGCGAGCAGTACTTC
CASSMGGEQYF
>NA|TRBV12-1|TRBJ1-1|NA
TGTGCCAGCAGCTTTCTCCAGGGCACTGAAGCTTTCTTT
CASSFLQGTEAFF